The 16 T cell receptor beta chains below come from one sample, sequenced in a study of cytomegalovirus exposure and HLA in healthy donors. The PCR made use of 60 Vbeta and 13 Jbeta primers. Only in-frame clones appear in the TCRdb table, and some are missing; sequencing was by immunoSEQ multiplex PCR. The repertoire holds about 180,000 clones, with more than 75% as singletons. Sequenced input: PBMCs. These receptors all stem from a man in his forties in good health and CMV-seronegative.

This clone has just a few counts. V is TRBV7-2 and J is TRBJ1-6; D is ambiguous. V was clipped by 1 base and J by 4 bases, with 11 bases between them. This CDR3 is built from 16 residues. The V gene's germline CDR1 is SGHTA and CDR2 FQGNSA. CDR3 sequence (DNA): TGTGCCAGCAGCTTAGGGTCGGCGACTTATAATTCACCCCTCCACTTT. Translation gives CASSLGSATYNSPLHF.

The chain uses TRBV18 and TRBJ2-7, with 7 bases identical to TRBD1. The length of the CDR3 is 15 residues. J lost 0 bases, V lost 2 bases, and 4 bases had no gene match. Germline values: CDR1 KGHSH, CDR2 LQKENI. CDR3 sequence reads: CASSPIGDSSYEQYF. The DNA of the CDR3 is TGTGCCAGCTCACCAATCGGGGACAGCTCCTACGAGCAGTACTTC.

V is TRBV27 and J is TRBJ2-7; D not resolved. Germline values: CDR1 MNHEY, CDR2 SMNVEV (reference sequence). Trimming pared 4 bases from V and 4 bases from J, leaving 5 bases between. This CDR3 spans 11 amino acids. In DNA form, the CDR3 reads TGTGCCAGCAGTTCCGGGTACGAGCAGTACTTC. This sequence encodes CASSSGYEQYF.

CDR3 DNA: TGCGCCAGCAGCGCCACCATAGCAACTAATGAAAAACTGTTTTTT. Translating gives CASSATIATNEKLFF. The rearrangement joins TRBV5-1 to TRBJ1-4, with D uncertain. CDR3 length equals 15 residues. Per the germline V gene, CDR1 is SGHRS and CDR2 is YFSETQ. V gave up 4 bases and J gave up 0 bases, with 10 bases separating them.

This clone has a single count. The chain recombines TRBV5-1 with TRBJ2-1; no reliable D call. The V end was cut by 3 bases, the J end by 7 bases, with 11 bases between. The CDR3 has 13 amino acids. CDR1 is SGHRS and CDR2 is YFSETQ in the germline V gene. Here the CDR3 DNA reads TGCGCCAGCAGCTCCTCGTCCCTTAATGAGCAGTTCTTC. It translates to CASSSSSLNEQFF.

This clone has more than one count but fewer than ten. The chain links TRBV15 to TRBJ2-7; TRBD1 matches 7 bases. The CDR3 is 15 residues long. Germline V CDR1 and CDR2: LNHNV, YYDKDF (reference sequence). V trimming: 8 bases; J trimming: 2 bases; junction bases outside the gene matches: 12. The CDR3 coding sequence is TGTGCCACCGGCTTGGAGAGAGGGGGCCCCTACGAGCAGTACTTC. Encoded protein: CATGLERGGPYEQYF.

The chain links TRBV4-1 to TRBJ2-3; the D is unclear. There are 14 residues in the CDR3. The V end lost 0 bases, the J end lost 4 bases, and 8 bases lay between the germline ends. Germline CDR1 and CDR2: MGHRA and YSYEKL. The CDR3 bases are TGCGCCAGCAGCCAAGAATCTAGTTCAGATACGCAGTATTTT. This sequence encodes CASSQESSSDTQYF.

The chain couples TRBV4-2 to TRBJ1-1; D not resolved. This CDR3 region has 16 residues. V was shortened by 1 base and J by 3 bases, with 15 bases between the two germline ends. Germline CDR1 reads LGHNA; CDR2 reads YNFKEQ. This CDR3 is CASSQVAEGRYTEAFF. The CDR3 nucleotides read TGTGCCAGCAGCCAAGTGGCGGAGGGTAGGTACACTGAAGCTTTCTTT.

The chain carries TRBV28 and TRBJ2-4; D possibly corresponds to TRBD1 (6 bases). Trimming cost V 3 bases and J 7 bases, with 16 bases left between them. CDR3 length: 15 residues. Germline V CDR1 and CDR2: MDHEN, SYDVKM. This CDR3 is CASSFQGPQGNIQYF. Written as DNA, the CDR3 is TGTGCCAGCAGTTTTCAGGGACCCCAGGGGAACATTCAGTACTTC.

The chain's CDR3 is CASSFIGQEAFF. Written as DNA, the CDR3 is TGCGCCAGCAGCTTCATTGGACAGGAAGCTTTCTTT. V gene TRBV5-1 combines with J gene TRBJ1-1, with D perhaps TRBD1 (6 bases). CDR1 and CDR2 from the germline V gene are SGHRS and YFSETQ. Trimming removed 2 bases from V and 8 bases from J, with 10 bases in between. The CDR3 runs to 12 residues.

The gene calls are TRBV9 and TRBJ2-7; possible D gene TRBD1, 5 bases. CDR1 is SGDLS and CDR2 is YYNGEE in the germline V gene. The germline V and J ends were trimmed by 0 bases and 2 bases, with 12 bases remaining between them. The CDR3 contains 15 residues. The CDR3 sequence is CASSVAPTEAYEQYF. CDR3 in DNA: TGTGCCAGCAGCGTAGCCCCGACAGAGGCCTACGAGCAGTACTTC.

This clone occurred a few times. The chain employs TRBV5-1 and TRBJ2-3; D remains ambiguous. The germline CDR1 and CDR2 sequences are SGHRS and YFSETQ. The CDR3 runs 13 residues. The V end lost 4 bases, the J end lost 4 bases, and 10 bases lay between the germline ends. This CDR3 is CASSIPDSDTQYF. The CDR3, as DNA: TGCGCCAGCAGCATCCCTGACTCAGATACGCAGTATTTT. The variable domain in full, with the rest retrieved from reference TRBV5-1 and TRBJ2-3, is KAGVTQTPRYLIKTRGQQVTLSCSPISGHRSVSWYQQTPGQGLQFLFEYFSETQRNKGNFPGRFSGRQFSNSRSEMNVSTLELGDSALYLCASSIPDSDTQYFGPGTRLTVL.

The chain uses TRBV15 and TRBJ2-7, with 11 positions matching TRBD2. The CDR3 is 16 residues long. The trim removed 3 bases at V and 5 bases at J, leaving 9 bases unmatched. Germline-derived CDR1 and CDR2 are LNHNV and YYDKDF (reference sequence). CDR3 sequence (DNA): TGTGCCACCAGCAGGCGGAGGGTAGCGGGAGGGGACGAGCAGTACTTC. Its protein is CATSRRRVAGGDEQYF.

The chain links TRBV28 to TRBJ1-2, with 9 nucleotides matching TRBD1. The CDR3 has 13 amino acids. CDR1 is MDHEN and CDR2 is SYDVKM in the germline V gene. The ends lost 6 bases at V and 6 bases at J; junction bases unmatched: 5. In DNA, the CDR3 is TGTGCCAGCAGGCGGACAGGGGAGCATGGCTACACCTTC. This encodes CASRRTGEHGYTF.

In nucleotides, the CDR3 is TGTGCCAGCAGCCCTTCGGTGATGGCGGGGGGGCAATGGGAGACCCAGTACTTC. Protein: CASSPSVMAGGQWETQYF. The J gene is TRBJ2-5, the V gene TRBV9; 9 nucleotides agree with TRBD2. Germline CDR1 reads SGDLS; CDR2 reads YYNGEE. The CDR3 has 18 amino acids. After removal of 4 bases from V and 5 bases from J, the junction contained 18 bases not matched to a gene.

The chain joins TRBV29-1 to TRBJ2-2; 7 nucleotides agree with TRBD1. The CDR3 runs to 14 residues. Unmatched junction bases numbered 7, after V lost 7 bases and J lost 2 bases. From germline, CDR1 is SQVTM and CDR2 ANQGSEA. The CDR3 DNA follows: TGCAGCGCGATCGGGACAGCTAACACCGGGGAGCTGTTTTTT. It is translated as CSAIGTANTGELFF.